This T cell receptor beta chain emerged from a study of blood T cells in healthy people across ages. For the study at large: About one barcoded TCR beta cDNA was captured per two T cells.

At least 7 million PBMCs were isolated per sample. Overall study results and limits: It was not known whether donors were CMV positive (a possible confounder of expanded clonotype changes).

Germline-derived CDR1 and CDR2 are MNHNS and SASEGT. This CDR3 spans 14 amino acids. V gave up 6 bases and J gave up 8 bases, with 16 bases separating them. For the second PCR, which ran for roughly 7 to 11 cycles, a sample-barcoded 5' primer and a J-beta primer mix were used. A single record per CDR3 protein comes from TCRdb applying MiXCR to the 5' RACE reads. The table lists about 1.7 million distinct CDR3 sequences, roughly 27% of them singletons. This clonotype was recorded a few times. Its antigen is still unknown. The TCR originated in a woman younger than 45 in good health. Sequences were obtained from blood. This rearrangement joins TRBV6-1 to TRBJ1-4; TRBD1 is a possible D gene (5 bases). CDR3 nucleotides: TGTGCCAGCAGCCCCCTTAGGGGATGGGAAAAACTGTTTTTT. Translating it yields CASSPLRGWEKLFF.